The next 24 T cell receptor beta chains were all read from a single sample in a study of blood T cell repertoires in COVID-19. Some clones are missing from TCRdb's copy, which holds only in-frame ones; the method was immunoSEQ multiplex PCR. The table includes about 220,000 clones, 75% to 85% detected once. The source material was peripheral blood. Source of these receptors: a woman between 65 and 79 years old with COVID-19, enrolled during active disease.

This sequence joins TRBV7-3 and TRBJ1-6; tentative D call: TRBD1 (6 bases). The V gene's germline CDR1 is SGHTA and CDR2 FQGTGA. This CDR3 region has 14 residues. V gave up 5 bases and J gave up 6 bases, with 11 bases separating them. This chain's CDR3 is CASSQTGGNSPLHF. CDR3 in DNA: TGTGCCAGCAGCCAGACAGGAGGTAATTCACCCCTCCACTTT. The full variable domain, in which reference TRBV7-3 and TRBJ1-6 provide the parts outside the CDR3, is GAGVSQTPSNKVTEKGKYVELRCDPISGHTALYWYRQSLGQGPEFLIYFQGTGAADDSGLPNDRFFAVRPEGSVSTLKIQRTERGDSAVYLCASSQTGGNSPLHFGNGTRLTVT.

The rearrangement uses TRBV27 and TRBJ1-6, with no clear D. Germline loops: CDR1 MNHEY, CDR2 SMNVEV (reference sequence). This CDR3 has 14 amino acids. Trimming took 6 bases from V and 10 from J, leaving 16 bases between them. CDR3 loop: CASRLWSAGSPLHF. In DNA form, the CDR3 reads TGTGCCAGCAGACTCTGGTCCGCGGGATCACCCCTCCACTTT.

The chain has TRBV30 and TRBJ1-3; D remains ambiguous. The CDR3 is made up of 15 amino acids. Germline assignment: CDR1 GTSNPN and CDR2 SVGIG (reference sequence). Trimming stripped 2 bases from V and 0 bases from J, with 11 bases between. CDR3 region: CAWSITGSSGNTIYF. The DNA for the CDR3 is TGTGCCTGGAGTATTACCGGGAGCTCTGGAAACACCATATATTTT.

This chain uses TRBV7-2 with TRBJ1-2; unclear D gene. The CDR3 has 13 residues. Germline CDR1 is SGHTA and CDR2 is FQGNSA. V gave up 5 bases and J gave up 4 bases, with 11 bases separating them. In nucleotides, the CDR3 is TGTGCCAGCAGCCTTTACAGAAGCTATGGCTACACCTTC. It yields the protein CASSLYRSYGYTF.

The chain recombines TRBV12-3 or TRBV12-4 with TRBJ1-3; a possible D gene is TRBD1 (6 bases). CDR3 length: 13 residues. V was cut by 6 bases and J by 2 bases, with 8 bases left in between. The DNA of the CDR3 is TGTGCCAGCAGAGGGACACCTGGAAACACCATATATTTT. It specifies CASRGTPGNTIYF.

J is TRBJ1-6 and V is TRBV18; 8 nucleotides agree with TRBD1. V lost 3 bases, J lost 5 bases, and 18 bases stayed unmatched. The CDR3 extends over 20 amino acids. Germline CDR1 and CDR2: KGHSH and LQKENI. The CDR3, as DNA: TGTGCCAGCTCACCCGTCTCAGGGGGCGGATTTTACCCTAATAATTCACCCCTCCACTTT. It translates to CASSPVSGGGFYPNNSPLHF.

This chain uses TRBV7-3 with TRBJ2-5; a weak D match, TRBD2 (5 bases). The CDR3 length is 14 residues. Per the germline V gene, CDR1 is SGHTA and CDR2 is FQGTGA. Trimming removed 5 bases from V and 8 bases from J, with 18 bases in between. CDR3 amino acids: CASSPIPSAGTQYF. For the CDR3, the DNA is TGTGCCAGCAGCCCAATACCGTCCGCGGGTACCCAGTACTTC.

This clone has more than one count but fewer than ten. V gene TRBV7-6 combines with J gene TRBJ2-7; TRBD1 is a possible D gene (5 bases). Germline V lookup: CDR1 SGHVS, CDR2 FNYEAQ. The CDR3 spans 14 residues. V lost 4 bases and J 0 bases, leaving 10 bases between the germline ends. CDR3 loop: CASSSRQSSYEQYF. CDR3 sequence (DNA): TGTGCCAGCAGCTCCCGACAGAGCTCCTACGAGCAGTACTTC.

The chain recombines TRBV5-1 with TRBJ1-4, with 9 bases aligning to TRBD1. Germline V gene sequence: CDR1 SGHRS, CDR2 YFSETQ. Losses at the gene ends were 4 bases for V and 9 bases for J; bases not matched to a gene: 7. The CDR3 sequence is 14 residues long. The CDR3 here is CASSPGTGNQKLFF. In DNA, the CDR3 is TGCGCCAGCAGCCCGGGGACAGGGAATCAAAAACTGTTTTTT.

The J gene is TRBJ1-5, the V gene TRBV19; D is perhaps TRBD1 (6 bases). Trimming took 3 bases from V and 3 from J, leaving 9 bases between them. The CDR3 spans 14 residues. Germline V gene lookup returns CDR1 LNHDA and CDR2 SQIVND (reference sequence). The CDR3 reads CASSIGQYNQPQHF. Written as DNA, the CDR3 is TGTGCCAGTAGTATCGGACAGTACAATCAGCCCCAGCATTTT.

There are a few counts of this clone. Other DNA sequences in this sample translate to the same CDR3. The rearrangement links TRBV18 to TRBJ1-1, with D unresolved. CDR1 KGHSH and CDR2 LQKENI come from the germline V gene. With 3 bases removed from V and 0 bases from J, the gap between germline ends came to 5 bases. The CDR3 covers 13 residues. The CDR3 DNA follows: TGTGCCAGCTCACCGGCCGTGAACACTGAAGCTTTCTTT. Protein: CASSPAVNTEAFF.

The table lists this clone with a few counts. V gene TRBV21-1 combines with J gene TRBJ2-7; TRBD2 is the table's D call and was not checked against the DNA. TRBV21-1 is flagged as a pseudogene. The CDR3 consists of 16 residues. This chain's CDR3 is CASSKGIGDSFYEQYF. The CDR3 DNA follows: TGTGCCAGCAGCAAAGGGATTGGGGACTCGTTCTACGAGCAGTACTTC.

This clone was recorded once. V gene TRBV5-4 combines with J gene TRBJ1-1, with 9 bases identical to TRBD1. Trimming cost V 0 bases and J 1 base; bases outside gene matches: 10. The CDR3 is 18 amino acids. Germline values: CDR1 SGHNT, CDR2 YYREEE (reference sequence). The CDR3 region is CASSLAKGQGRTNTEAFF. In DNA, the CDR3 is TGTGCCAGCAGCTTGGCCAAGGGACAGGGAAGGACGAACACTGAAGCTTTCTTT. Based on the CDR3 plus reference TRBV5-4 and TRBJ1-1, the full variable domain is ETGVTQSPTHLIKTRGQQVTLRCSSQSGHNTVSWYQQALGQGPQFIFQYYREEENGRGNFPPRFSGLQFPNYSSELNVNALELDDSALYLCASSLAKGQGRTNTEAFFGQGTRLTVV.

The CDR3: CSASPSLAGGPGETQYF. DNA of the CDR3: TGCAGTGCTAGTCCGTCCCTAGCGGGGGGGCCAGGAGAGACCCAGTACTTC. This sequence joins TRBV20-1 and TRBJ2-5, with 12 bases that match TRBD2. Germline CDR1 DFQATT, CDR2 SNEGSKA (reference sequence). V trimming: 3 bases; J trimming: 4 bases; junction bases outside the gene matches: 12. The CDR3 totals 17 residues.

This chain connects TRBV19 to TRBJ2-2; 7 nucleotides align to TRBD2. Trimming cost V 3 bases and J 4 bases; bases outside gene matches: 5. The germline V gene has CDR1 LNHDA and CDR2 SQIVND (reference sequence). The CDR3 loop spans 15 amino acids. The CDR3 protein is CASSIPAGTTGELFF. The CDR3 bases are TGTGCCAGTAGTATCCCAGCGGGAACCACCGGGGAGCTGTTTTTT. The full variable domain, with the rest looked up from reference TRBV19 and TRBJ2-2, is DGGITQSPKYLFRKEGQNVTLSCEQNLNHDAMYWYRQDPGQGLRLIYYSQIVNDFQKGDIAEGYSVSREKKESFPLTVTSAQKNPTAFYLCASSIPAGTTGELFFGEGSRLTVL.

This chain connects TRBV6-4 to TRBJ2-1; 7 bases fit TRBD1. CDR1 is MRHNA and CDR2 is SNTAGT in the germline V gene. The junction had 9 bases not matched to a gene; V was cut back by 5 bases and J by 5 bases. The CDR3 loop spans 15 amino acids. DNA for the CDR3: TGTGCCAGCAGTCCCCAAGGGGGCGCAAACAATGAGCAGTTCTTC. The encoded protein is CASSPQGGANNEQFF.

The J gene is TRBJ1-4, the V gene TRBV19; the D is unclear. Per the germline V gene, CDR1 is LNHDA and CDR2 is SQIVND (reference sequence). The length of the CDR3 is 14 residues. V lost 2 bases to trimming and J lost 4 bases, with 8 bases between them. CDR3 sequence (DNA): TGTGCCAGTAGTATATCCGGTCTTAATGAAAAACTGTTTTTT. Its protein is CASSISGLNEKLFF.

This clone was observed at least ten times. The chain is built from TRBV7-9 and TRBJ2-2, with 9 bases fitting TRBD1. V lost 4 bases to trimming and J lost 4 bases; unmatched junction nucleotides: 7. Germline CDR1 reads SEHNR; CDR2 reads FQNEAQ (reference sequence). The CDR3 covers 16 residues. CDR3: CASSSQGAMSTGELFF. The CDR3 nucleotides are TGTGCCAGCAGCTCACAGGGGGCAATGAGCACCGGGGAGCTGTTTTTT. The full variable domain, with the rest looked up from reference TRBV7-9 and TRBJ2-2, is DTGVSQNPRHKITKRGQNVTFRCDPISEHNRLYWYRQTLGQGPEFLTYFQNEAQLEKSRLLSDRFSAERPKGSFSTLEIQRTEQGDSAMYLCASSSQGAMSTGELFFGEGSRLTVL.

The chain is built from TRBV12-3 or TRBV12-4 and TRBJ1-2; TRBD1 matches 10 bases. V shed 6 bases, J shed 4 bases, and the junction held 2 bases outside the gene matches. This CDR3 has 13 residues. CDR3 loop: CASRGTGAYGYTF. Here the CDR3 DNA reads TGTGCCAGCAGGGGGACAGGGGCCTATGGCTACACCTTC.

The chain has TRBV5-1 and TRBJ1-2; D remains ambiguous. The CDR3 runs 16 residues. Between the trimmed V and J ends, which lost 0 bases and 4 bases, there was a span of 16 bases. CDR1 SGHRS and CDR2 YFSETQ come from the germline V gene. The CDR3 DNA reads TGCGCCAGCAGCTTGGCCGGGTTGGAGGGAGGCTATGGCTACACCTTC. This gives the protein CASSLAGLEGGYGYTF.

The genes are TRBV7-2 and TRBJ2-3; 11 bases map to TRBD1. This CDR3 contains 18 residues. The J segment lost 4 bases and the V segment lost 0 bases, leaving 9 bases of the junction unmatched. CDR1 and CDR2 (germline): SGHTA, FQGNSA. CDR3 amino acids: CASSLAKLDRGRADTQYF. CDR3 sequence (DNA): TGTGCCAGCAGCTTAGCGAAACTGGACAGGGGGCGCGCAGATACGCAGTATTTT. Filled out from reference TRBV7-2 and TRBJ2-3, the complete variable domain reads GAGVSQSPSNKVTEKGKDVELRCDPISGHTALYWYRQSLGQGLEFLIYFQGNSAPDKSGLPSDRFSAERTGGSVSTLTIQRTQQEDSAVYLCASSLAKLDRGRADTQYFGPGTRLTVL.

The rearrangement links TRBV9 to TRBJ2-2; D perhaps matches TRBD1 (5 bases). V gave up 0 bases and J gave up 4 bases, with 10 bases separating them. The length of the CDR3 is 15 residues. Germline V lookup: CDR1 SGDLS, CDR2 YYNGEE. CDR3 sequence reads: CASSVGRVRTGELFF. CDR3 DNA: TGTGCCAGCAGCGTAGGCAGGGTACGCACCGGGGAGCTGTTTTTT.

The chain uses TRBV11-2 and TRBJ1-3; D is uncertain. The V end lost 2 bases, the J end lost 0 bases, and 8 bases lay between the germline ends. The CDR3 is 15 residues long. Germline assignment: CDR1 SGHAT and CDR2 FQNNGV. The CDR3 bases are TGTGCCAGCAGCTTAACGGGATTCTCTGGAAACACCATATATTTT. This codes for CASSLTGFSGNTIYF.

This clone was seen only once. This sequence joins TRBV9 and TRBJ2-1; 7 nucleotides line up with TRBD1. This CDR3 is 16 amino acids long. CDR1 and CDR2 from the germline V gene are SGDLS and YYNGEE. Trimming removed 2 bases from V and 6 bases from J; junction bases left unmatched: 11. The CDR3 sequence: CASSVQTNRGFNEQFF. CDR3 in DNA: TGTGCCAGCAGCGTTCAAACCAACAGGGGCTTCAATGAGCAGTTCTTC.